This entry features one T cell receptor beta chain sequence. Its cognate antigen is unknown. The CDR3 contains 16 residues. Germline V gene sequence: CDR1 SGHRS, CDR2 YFSETQ. With 5 bases removed from V and 3 bases from J, the gap between germline ends came to 19 bases. This sample was taken from a study of cytomegalovirus exposure and HLA in healthy donors. Study-level points and caveats: TCR sequences were mostly rare, though some public TCRs occurred in many donors. In vitro, three CMV-associated chains proved specific for CMV antigens. The authors enumerated some 160 TCR beta chains as linked to cytomegalovirus.

The donors were members of the validation cohort, which comprised under 150 subjects and was separate from the first cohort of fewer than 700 subjects. Method: immunoSEQ multiplex PCR; TCRdb's copy keeps in-frame clones and lacks some. The sample shows about 110,000 clones, around 89% of them seen only once. This TCR was recovered from a woman aged 25 to 39 in good health and CMV-seropositive. Sequenced: PBMCs. This chain uses TRBV5-1 with TRBJ2-3, with D possibly matching TRBD2 (5 bases). The CDR3 protein is CASRPVPERRTDTQYF. CDR3 in DNA: TGCGCCAGCAGACCCGTGCCGGAGCGGAGGACAGATACGCAGTATTTT.